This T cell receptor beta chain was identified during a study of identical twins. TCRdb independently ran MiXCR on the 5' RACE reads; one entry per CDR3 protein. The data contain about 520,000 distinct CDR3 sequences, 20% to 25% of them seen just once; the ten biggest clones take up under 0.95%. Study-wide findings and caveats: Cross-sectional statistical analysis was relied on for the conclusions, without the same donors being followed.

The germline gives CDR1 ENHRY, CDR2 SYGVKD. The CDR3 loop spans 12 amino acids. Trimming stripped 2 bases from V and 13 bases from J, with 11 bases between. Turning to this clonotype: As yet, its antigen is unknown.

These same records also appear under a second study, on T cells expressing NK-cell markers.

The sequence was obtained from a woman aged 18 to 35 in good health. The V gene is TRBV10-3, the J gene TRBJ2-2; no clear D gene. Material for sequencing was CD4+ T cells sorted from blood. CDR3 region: CAISEDIRVLFF. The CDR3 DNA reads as TGTGCCATCAGTGAGGACATAAGGGTGCTGTTTTTT.